Below, one T cell receptor (beta chain) is given with its context. The sample is drawn from a study of T cells after yellow fever vaccination. General observations from the study: Among primary-vaccination clones, most reappeared after the booster, at approximately 96% for CD4 and around 91% for CD8. In FACS-sorted repertoires, abundant clonotypes from the bulk population could appear as contaminants. Faster peaking, at day 5 versus 15, marked a secondary response that was weaker.

V shed 3 bases and J shed 1 base, with 10 bases lying between them. The CDR3 runs to 15 residues. Researchers made TCR cDNA using 5'RACE template switching, and this step added a universal primer site and UMIs. TCRdb redid the calling of the 5' RACE reads with MiXCR, one entry per CDR3 protein. The sample lists over 65,000 distinct CDR3 sequences, about an eighth occurring once. This sequence was found in a man between 18 and 29 years old who received the YFV17D yellow fever vaccine. This rearrangement joins TRBV12-3 or TRBV12-4 to TRBJ1-5; weak D call: TRBD1 (5 bases). The sequencing here drew on CD8+ T cells not binding an NS4B(214-222) dextramer, sorted from PBMCs, taken roughly 20 days after the first yellow fever vaccination. CDR3 region: CASSFNSGSNQPQHF. DNA of the CDR3: TGTGCCAGCAGTTTTAATTCAGGGAGCAATCAGCCCCAGCATTTT.